These 30 T cell receptor beta chains came from one sample sequenced in a study of T cell repertoires in cytomegalovirus infection. One entry per CDR3 protein results from TCRdb running MiXCR on the reads. The data contain fewer than 650,000 distinct CDR3 sequences, around two fifths of them seen just once; the ten biggest clones take up around 48%. These receptors' targets are unknown. Sample: cultured PBMCs, taken from culture after CMV antigen stimulation. These receptors were collected from a human donor in good health (CMV status not recorded). Some clones in this sample may be carry-over from other donors' samples.

This clonotype showed up just a few times. The V call is TRBV7-9, the J call TRBJ1-2; D is undetermined. The CDR3 is made up of 16 amino acids. Germline CDR1 is SEHNR and CDR2 is FQNEAQ (reference sequence). Trimming took 2 bases from V and 4 from J, leaving 17 bases between them. Here the CDR3 reads CASSLRREGRVYGYTF. The CDR3 nucleotides are TGTGCCAGCAGCTTACGTCGCGAAGGGAGGGTCTATGGCTACACCTTC.

This chain joins TRBV2 and TRBJ2-1; no firm D call. This CDR3 contains 13 residues. Germline-derived CDR1 and CDR2 are SNHLY and FYNNEI. Between the trimmed V and J ends, which lost 1 base and 2 bases, there was a span of 3 bases. The CDR3 here is CASSEVAYNEQFF. The CDR3, as DNA: TGTGCCAGCAGTGAAGTGGCCTACAATGAGCAGTTCTTC.

This clonotype was counted at least ten times. The chain carries TRBV7-6 and TRBJ1-2; possibly TRBD1 for D (5 bases). The CDR3 is 15 residues long. The germline CDR1 and CDR2 sequences are SGHVS and FNYEAQ. The germline V and J ends were trimmed by 1 base and 3 bases, with 12 bases remaining between them. The CDR3 region is CASSLGGGSYYGYTF. The CDR3 DNA is TGTGCCAGCAGCTTAGGTGGGGGTTCTTACTATGGCTACACCTTC.

The chain carries TRBV11-2 and TRBJ1-4, with 9 bases identical to TRBD1. The CDR3 runs to 14 residues. J lost 7 bases, V lost 5 bases, and 5 bases had no gene match. CDR1 and CDR2 from the germline V gene are SGHAT and FQNNGV. In nucleotides, the CDR3 is TGTGCCAGCAGCCCCGGGACAGGGATTGAAAAACTGTTTTTT. Its protein is CASSPGTGIEKLFF. Drawing the rest from reference TRBV11-2 and TRBJ1-4, the complete variable domain is EAGVAQSPRYKIIEKRQSVAFWCNPISGHATLYWYQQILGQGPKLLIQFQNNGVVDDSQLPKDRFSAERLKGVDSTLKIQPAKLEDSAVYLCASSPGTGIEKLFFGSGTQLSVL.

V and J are TRBV7-2 and TRBJ2-1; the D call may be TRBD1 or TRBD2 (6 bases each). CDR1 and CDR2 (germline): SGHTA, FQGNSA. V shed 5 bases and J shed 9 bases, with 20 bases lying between them. The CDR3 sequence is 15 residues long. CDR3 loop: CASSLGQGRIGEQFF. DNA of the CDR3: TGTGCCAGCAGCCTAGGTCAGGGGAGGATCGGTGAGCAGTTCTTC.

There are a few counts of this clonotype. The J gene is TRBJ2-5, the V gene TRBV7-2, with TRBD2 matching 14 bases. J gave up 5 bases and V 4 bases, and 6 bases lay outside the gene matches. This CDR3 region has 16 residues. Germline-derived CDR1 and CDR2 are SGHTA and FQGNSA. In nucleotides, the CDR3 is TGTGCCAGCAGCTCGACTAGCGGGGGGGCCCGGGAGACCCAGTACTTC. Protein: CASSSTSGGARETQYF. Together with reference TRBV7-2 and TRBJ2-5, the CDR3 gives the full variable domain: GAGVSQSPSNKVTEKGKDVELRCDPISGHTALYWYRQSLGQGLEFLIYFQGNSAPDKSGLPSDRFSAERTGGSVSTLTIQRTQQEDSAVYLCASSSTSGGARETQYFGPGTRLLVL.

V is TRBV6-2 or TRBV6-3 and J is TRBJ2-7, with D unresolved. The CDR3 has 12 amino acids. CDR1 MNHEY and CDR2 SVGEGT come from the germline V gene. V lost 6 bases and J lost 2, with 8 bases in between. CDR3 residues: CASRDDPYEQYF. Written as DNA, the CDR3 is TGTGCCAGCAGAGACGACCCCTACGAGCAGTACTTC.

The V call is TRBV7-6, the J call TRBJ2-5, with TRBD1 matching over 7 bases. The CDR3 is made up of 15 amino acids. J was trimmed by 3 bases and V by 5 bases; bases with no gene match: 9. CDR1 is SGHVS, CDR2 FNYEAQ, per germline. CDR3 region: CASSPRRQGEETQYF. The CDR3 DNA reads TGTGCCAGCAGCCCCCGTAGACAGGGTGAAGAGACCCAGTACTTC.

The rearrangement uses TRBV4-3 and TRBJ2-3; D is undetermined. The CDR3 runs 18 residues. Trimming pared 0 bases from V and 0 bases from J, leaving 16 bases between. Germline CDR1 is LGHNA and CDR2 is YSLEER. CDR3 DNA: TGCGCCAGCAGCCAAGACCCCCCGGGTGGGCCTAGCACAGATACGCAGTATTTT. It codes for CASSQDPPGGPSTDTQYF.

The chain recombines TRBV27 with TRBJ2-7; 10 bases fit TRBD2. The ends lost 4 bases at V and 7 bases at J; junction bases unmatched: 13. The germline V gene has CDR1 MNHEY and CDR2 SMNVEV (reference sequence). This CDR3 spans 16 amino acids. This chain's CDR3 is CASSSPWSSGRGEQYF. The CDR3 bases are TGTGCCAGCAGTTCCCCGTGGTCCAGCGGGAGGGGGGAGCAGTACTTC.

This chain links TRBV19 with TRBJ1-5; 8 positions match TRBD1. This CDR3 is 17 amino acids long. CDR1 is LNHDA, CDR2 SQIVND, per germline (reference sequence). V trimming: 3 bases; J trimming: 2 bases; junction bases outside the gene matches: 9. The CDR3 DNA reads as TGTGCCAGTAGTATGATGACGGGACAGGTGGGCAATCAGCCCCAGCATTTT. Encoded protein: CASSMMTGQVGNQPQHF. The full variable domain, its missing parts supplied by reference TRBV19 and TRBJ1-5, is DGGITQSPKYLFRKEGQNVTLSCEQNLNHDAMYWYRQDPGQGLRLIYYSQIVNDFQKGDIAEGYSVSREKKESFPLTVTSAQKNPTAFYLCASSMMTGQVGNQPQHFGDGTRLSIL.

This clonotype was seen a few times. The V gene is TRBV7-2, the J gene TRBJ2-7; TRBD2 agrees at 12 bases. With V trimmed by 8 bases and J by 2 bases, 1 base remained unmatched. CDR1 and CDR2 (germline): SGHTA, FQGNSA. The CDR3 has 13 residues. CDR3 residues: CASRTSGAYEQYF. The CDR3 DNA reads as TGTGCCAGCCGGACTAGCGGGGCCTACGAGCAGTACTTC. Looking up the rest from reference TRBV7-2 and TRBJ2-7 gives the full variable domain: GAGVSQSPSNKVTEKGKDVELRCDPISGHTALYWYRQSLGQGLEFLIYFQGNSAPDKSGLPSDRFSAERTGGSVSTLTIQRTQQEDSAVYLCASRTSGAYEQYFGPGTRLTVT.

This clonotype was observed a few times. The CDR3, as DNA: TGTGCCAGCAGCCAACCTAGGACTAGCGGGGGATTACAGTCGTCTAAGTTCTTC. Translated, it gives CASSQPRTSGGLQSSKFF. This chain joins TRBV7-8 and TRBJ2-1; 13 bases match TRBD2. Germline CDR1 reads SGHVS; CDR2 reads FQNEAQ. V lost 5 bases to trimming and J lost 14 bases; unmatched junction nucleotides: 21. There are 18 residues in the CDR3. Drawing the rest from reference TRBV7-8 and TRBJ2-1, the complete variable domain is GAGVSQSPRYKVAKRGQDVALRCDPISGHVSLFWYQQALGQGPEFLTYFQNEAQLDKSGLPSDRFFAERPEGSVSTLKIQRTQQEDSAVYLCASSQPRTSGGLQSSKFFGPGTRLTVL.

The table lists this clonotype with a few counts. The genes are TRBV7-6 and TRBJ2-7; D is unclear. Germline values: CDR1 SGHVS, CDR2 FNYEAQ. CDR3 length: 15 amino acids. Trimming removed 4 bases from V and 6 bases from J, with 19 bases in between. The CDR3 bases are TGTGCCAGCAGCTCTGGAGTGGCCGGGTGGGGCGAGCAGTACTTC. This encodes CASSSGVAGWGEQYF.

The J gene is TRBJ2-2, the V gene TRBV2; tentatively, D is TRBD1 (6 bases). The germline V gene has CDR1 SNHLY and CDR2 FYNNEI. Trimming took off 5 bases at V and 4 bases at J, with 14 bases between the two ends. This CDR3 is built from 15 residues. CDR3 coding DNA: TGTGCCAGCAGTCGGGACAAGAGAGTCACCGGGGAGCTGTTTTTT. Its protein is CASSRDKRVTGELFF.

This clonotype was picked up a small number of times. Written as DNA, the CDR3 is TGTGCCAGCAGCTCCCAACCGGGACGGTCGAACACTGAAGCTTTCTTT. Translation: CASSSQPGRSNTEAFF. The chain is built from TRBV7-8 and TRBJ1-1; possibly TRBD1 for D (5 bases). Between the trimmed V and J ends, which lost 4 bases and 1 base, there was a span of 16 bases. Germline CDR1 is SGHVS and CDR2 is FQNEAQ. This CDR3 is built from 16 residues.

The chain carries TRBV19 and TRBJ2-7; 8 bases agree with TRBD1. CDR3 size: 15 residues. V lost 3 bases to trimming and J lost 6 bases; unmatched junction nucleotides: 10. CDR1 LNHDA and CDR2 SQIVND come from the germline V gene (reference sequence). CDR3 bases: TGTGCCAGTAGTATTGGTCAGGGGGCGGCCCCCGAGCAGTACTTC. Translating it yields CASSIGQGAAPEQYF.

V usage is TRBV20-1 and J usage is TRBJ1-1, with a possible D match to TRBD1 (5 bases). With 0 bases removed from V and 11 bases from J, the gap between germline ends came to 13 bases. The CDR3 length is 12 residues. The germline CDR1 and CDR2 sequences are DFQATT and SNEGSKA (reference sequence). The CDR3 nucleotides read TGCAGTGCTAGAGAGGGGGGTCTCGTGGCTTTCTTT. It translates to CSAREGGLVAFF.

This chain connects TRBV2 to TRBJ2-3; no clear D. The CDR3 covers 14 residues. V shed 4 bases and J shed 1 base, with 9 bases lying between them. CDR1 and CDR2 from the germline V gene are SNHLY and FYNNEI. This chain's CDR3 is CASSGLGGTDTQYF. CDR3 nucleotides: TGTGCCAGCAGTGGACTGGGTGGCACAGATACGCAGTATTTT.

J is TRBJ2-1 and V is TRBV14; 7 bases are shared with TRBD1. The CDR3 runs to 18 residues. V was clipped by 1 base and J by 4 bases; unmatched bases: 13. Germline V gene sequence: CDR1 SGHDN, CDR2 FVKESK. As DNA, the CDR3 is TGTGCCAGCAGCCAAGCAATTAGTAAGGGGACAGTATACAATGAGCAGTTCTTC. Translation gives CASSQAISKGTVYNEQFF.

The chain joins TRBV4-1 to TRBJ2-4, with 8 nucleotides matching TRBD1. From germline, CDR1 is MGHRA and CDR2 YSYEKL. V was pared by 4 bases and J by 0 bases, with 8 bases of the junction left unmatched. CDR3 length: 17 residues. In DNA form, the CDR3 reads TGCGCCAGCAGCCCCTGGACAGGGCAATTAGCCAAAAACATTCAGTACTTC. The encoded protein is CASSPWTGQLAKNIQYF.

The rearrangement links TRBV28 to TRBJ2-1, with 7 bases matching TRBD2. This CDR3 is built from 15 residues. CDR1 and CDR2 from the germline V gene are MDHEN and SYDVKM. V trimming: 7 bases; J trimming: 2 bases; junction bases outside the gene matches: 8. The CDR3 region is CASTTWGGTYNEQFF. CDR3 DNA: TGTGCCAGCACTACGTGGGGGGGAACCTACAATGAGCAGTTCTTC.

This chain uses TRBV7-2 with TRBJ1-2; D is ambiguous. The length of the CDR3 is 13 residues. V lost 4 bases to trimming and J lost 2 bases, with 8 bases between them. The germline V gene has CDR1 SGHTA and CDR2 FQGNSA. CDR3 nucleotides: TGTGCCAGCAGCTACGACACCAACTATGGCTACACCTTC. It codes for CASSYDTNYGYTF.

The rearrangement uses TRBV6-2 or TRBV6-3 and TRBJ2-1; D not certain. Germline loops: CDR1 MNHEY, CDR2 SVGEGT. Trimming cost V 10 bases and J 0 bases, with 25 bases left between them. The CDR3 runs 18 residues. The CDR3 DNA follows: TGTGCCACCGTTCCCCACGCATTTGGCGGCAGCTCCTACAATGAGCAGTTCTTC. Encoded protein: CATVPHAFGGSSYNEQFF.

This rearrangement joins TRBV6-2 or TRBV6-3 to TRBJ2-3; the D is unclear. Germline loops: CDR1 MNHEY, CDR2 SVGEGT. CDR3 length equals 12 residues. V was cut by 4 bases and J by 5 bases, with 7 bases left in between. CDR3: CASSFRVDTQYF. DNA for the CDR3: TGTGCCAGCAGTTTTCGGGTAGATACGCAGTATTTT.

This clonotype was seen only a few times. This chain connects TRBV7-2 to TRBJ2-1; 8 positions match TRBD2. The CDR3 has 15 residues. Germline trimming cut 5 bases from V and 8 bases from J; bases unmatched to any gene: 11. From germline, CDR1 is SGHTA and CDR2 FQGNSA. The CDR3 reads CASSRVGGDAYEQFF. The CDR3 DNA reads TGTGCCAGCAGCCGCGTCGGGGGGGATGCATATGAGCAGTTCTTC.

This clonotype came up a few times. The chain recombines TRBV15 with TRBJ2-7; a possible D gene is TRBD2 (6 bases). The germline gives CDR1 LNHNV, CDR2 YYDKDF (reference sequence). V lost 1 base and J 2 bases, leaving 15 bases between the germline ends. The CDR3 is 16 amino acids. This CDR3 reads CATSRGAGSPPYEQYF. Written as DNA, the CDR3 is TGTGCCACCAGCAGAGGGGCGGGGAGCCCACCCTACGAGCAGTACTTC.

As regards this clonotype: A much bigger clone sits one base away, suggesting this may be a read error. The chain couples TRBV7-2 to TRBJ2-1; D ambiguous. V was clipped by 8 bases and J by 6 bases, with 23 bases between them. The germline V gene encodes CDR1 SGHTA and CDR2 FQGNSA. The CDR3 extends over 16 amino acids. CDR3 DNA sequence: TGTGCCAGCGTTCGACTGGCGACATCCCCCTGCAATGAGCAGTTCTTC. Its translation is CASVRLATSPCNEQFF.

The chain combines TRBV7-4 with TRBJ1-2; a possible D gene is TRBD1 (6 bases). The CDR3 has 13 residues. CDR1 SGHVT and CDR2 SQSDAQ come from the germline V gene. V lost 6 bases to trimming and J lost 4 bases, with 12 bases between them. CDR3 DNA sequence: TGTGCCAGCAGTGAGGGGGGTAGCTATGGCTACACCTTC. Its protein product is CASSEGGSYGYTF.

The chain is built from TRBV12-3 or TRBV12-4 and TRBJ2-3; D is ambiguous. The CDR3 runs to 13 residues. V gave up 5 bases and J gave up 2 bases, with 8 bases separating them. CDR3: CASSGVNTDTQYF. CDR3 bases: TGTGCCAGCAGTGGGGTCAACACAGATACGCAGTATTTT.